Reported below is one T cell receptor (beta chain). The antigen is not known. These data are taken from a study of cytomegalovirus exposure and HLA in healthy donors. Points from the study as a whole: TCR beta chains associated with HLA were, in a later analysis, more clonally expanded than equally common others.

V lost 2 bases to trimming and J lost 2 bases; unmatched junction nucleotides: 3. This CDR3 is built from 15 residues. Per germline, CDR1 MNHNS and CDR2 SASEGT. It was with 60 Vbeta and 13 Jbeta primers that the PCR ran. The method was immunoSEQ multiplex PCR; TCRdb's version includes in-frame clones alone and lacks a portion of them. The table has tens of thousands of clones, roughly three quarters seen once; the top ten hold over 2.5%. This clonotype was sampled from a man aged 18-30 years in good health and CMV-seronegative. The V gene is TRBV6-1, the J gene TRBJ1-5; 7 bases fit TRBD1. The specimen was PBMCs. CDR3 in DNA: TGTGCCAGCAGTGAATCGCAGGGGGGCAATCAGCCCCAGCATTTT. Its protein is CASSESQGGNQPQHF.